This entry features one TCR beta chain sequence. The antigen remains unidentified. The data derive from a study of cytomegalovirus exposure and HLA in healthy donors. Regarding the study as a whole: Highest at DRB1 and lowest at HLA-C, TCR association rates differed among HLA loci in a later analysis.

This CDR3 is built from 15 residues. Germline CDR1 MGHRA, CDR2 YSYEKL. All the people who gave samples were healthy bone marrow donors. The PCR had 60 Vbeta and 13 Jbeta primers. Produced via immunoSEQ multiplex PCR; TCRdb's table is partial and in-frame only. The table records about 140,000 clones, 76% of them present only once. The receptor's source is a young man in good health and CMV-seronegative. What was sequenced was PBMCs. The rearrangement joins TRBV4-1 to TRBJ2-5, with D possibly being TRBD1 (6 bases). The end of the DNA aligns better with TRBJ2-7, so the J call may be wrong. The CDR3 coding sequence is TGCGCCAGCAGCCTAACACAGGGAAACTCCTACGAGCAGTACTTC. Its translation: CASSLTQGNSYEQYF.